These 14 T cell receptor beta chains originate from one sample sequenced in a study of T-cell memory formation after mild COVID-19. TCRdb analysed the 5' RACE reads with MiXCR anew, one entry per CDR3 protein. This sample has about 240,000 distinct CDR3 sequences, with 8% to 10% found just once. The sample was PBMCs or a T cell subset sorted from them (not recorded which). The receptors were sampled from a man in his late teens or twenties who had mild COVID-19 (a few samples of this study predate the infection). Cell type and time point are not known.

The V call is TRBV7-9, the J call TRBJ1-1; the D gene is possibly TRBD1 (6 bases). The CDR3 runs to 14 residues. Trimming left V 5 bases short and J 1 base short, with 11 bases between. Germline V gene lookup returns CDR1 SEHNR and CDR2 FQNEAQ (reference sequence). Here the CDR3 reads CASSPTTGNTEAFF. The CDR3 DNA sequence: TGTGCCAGCAGCCCAACGACAGGGAACACTGAAGCTTTCTTT.

This clonotype was seen a handful of times. V is TRBV28 and J is TRBJ2-3, with unresolved D. The V and J ends lost 6 bases and 6 bases respectively, with 10 bases between them. Germline values: CDR1 MDHEN, CDR2 SYDVKM. This CDR3 is built from 12 residues. CDR3 protein: CASRHNIDTQYF. As DNA, the CDR3 is TGTGCCAGCAGACACAATATTGATACGCAGTATTTT. The entire variable domain, with the rest obtained from reference TRBV28 and TRBJ2-3, is as follows: DVKVTQSSRYLVKRTGEKVFLECVQDMDHENMFWYRQDPGLGLRLIYFSYDVKMKEKGDIPEGYSVSREKKERFSLILESASTNQTSMYLCASRHNIDTQYFGPGTRLTVL.

This clonotype was counted ten times or more. The rearrangement links TRBV5-4 to TRBJ2-7; 7 bases line up with TRBD1. From germline, CDR1 is SGHNT and CDR2 YYREEE (reference sequence). The CDR3 contains 16 residues. J lost 3 bases, V lost 0 bases, and 9 bases had no gene match. CDR3 nucleotides: TGTGCCAGCAGCTTGGCCGCGGACAGGCGAGACTACGAGCAGTACTTC. Amino acid sequence: CASSLAADRRDYEQYF.

This rearrangement joins TRBV7-2 to TRBJ1-1; 7 positions agree with TRBD1. Germline trimming cut 5 bases from V and 4 bases from J; bases unmatched to any gene: 4. The CDR3 contains 13 residues. From germline, CDR1 is SGHTA and CDR2 FQGNSA. This CDR3 reads CASSQRGLTEAFF. The CDR3 nucleotides are TGTGCCAGCAGCCAAAGGGGGCTCACTGAAGCTTTCTTT.

This clonotype came up a few times. The chain recombines TRBV5-6 with TRBJ1-4; TRBD1 aligns across 7 bases. Trimming cost V 4 bases and J 8 bases; bases outside gene matches: 8. Germline CDR1 reads SGHDT; CDR2 reads YYEEEE. CDR3 length: 14 amino acids. In DNA form, the CDR3 reads TGTGCCAGCAGCCCGACAGGGAAGGGCGAAAAACTGTTTTTT. Residues: CASSPTGKGEKLFF.

This clonotype turned up a few times. V gene TRBV4-3 combines with J gene TRBJ2-2; 8 nucleotides match TRBD1. The CDR3 consists of 15 residues. Germline assignment: CDR1 LGHNA and CDR2 YSLEER. The J segment lost 5 bases and the V segment lost 3 bases, leaving 5 bases of the junction unmatched. This chain's CDR3 is CASSHLRQGTGELFF. In nucleotides, the CDR3 is TGCGCCAGCAGCCACCTCAGACAGGGGACCGGGGAGCTGTTTTTT.

A few counts support this clonotype. This rearrangement joins TRBV5-6 to TRBJ1-4; TRBD1 matches at 8 bases. After removal of 0 bases from V and 5 bases from J, the junction contained 6 bases not matched to a gene. Germline V gene lookup returns CDR1 SGHDT and CDR2 YYEEEE. The CDR3 contains 16 residues. The CDR3 protein is CASSLGQGARNEKLFF. The CDR3 DNA sequence: TGTGCCAGCAGCTTGGGGCAGGGGGCGCGAAATGAAAAACTGTTTTTT.

V and J are TRBV7-2 and TRBJ2-7; 8 bases agree with TRBD1. The V segment lost 4 bases and the J segment 6 bases; nucleotides outside the gene matches: 2. This CDR3 is built from 12 residues. Looked up from germline, CDR1 is SGHTA and CDR2 is FQGNSA. For the CDR3, the DNA is TGTGCCAGCAGCTACACAGGGGGCGAGCAGTACTTC. This translates into CASSYTGGEQYF.

CDR3 in amino acids: CSARDGTVRHYGYTF. The CDR3 DNA reads TGCAGTGCTAGAGACGGGACAGTCCGTCACTATGGCTACACCTTC. The V call is TRBV20-1, the J call TRBJ1-2, with 7 bases aligning to TRBD1. With V trimmed by 0 bases and J by 3 bases, 7 bases remained unmatched. The CDR3 contains 15 residues. Germline V gene data show CDR1 as DFQATT and CDR2 as SNEGSKA (reference sequence).

Only a few counts were recorded for this clonotype. The chain combines TRBV6-2 or TRBV6-3 with TRBJ1-5; a weak D match, TRBD1 (5 bases). CDR3 length: 15 residues. V lost 8 bases and J 5 bases, leaving 19 bases between the germline ends. Germline V gene sequence: CDR1 MNHEY, CDR2 SVGEGT. The CDR3 DNA reads TGTGCCAGCGCACCCAGGGTCGGTCAGGATCAGCCCCAGCATTTT. Amino acids: CASAPRVGQDQPQHF.

This clonotype was detected a few times. V usage is TRBV6-5 and J usage is TRBJ1-5; tentatively, D is TRBD1 (5 bases). CDR1 is MNHEY, CDR2 SVGAGI, per germline. The CDR3 contains 16 residues. V lost 3 bases to trimming and J lost 7 bases, with 19 bases between them. CDR3 in DNA: TGTGCCAGCAGTTATACCGGGCCCGGCGAGGGGCAGCCCCAGCATTTT. Its protein is CASSYTGPGEGQPQHF.

This clonotype was seen only a few times. The CDR3 nucleotides read TGTGCCAGCAGCCATTACAGGGACTCTGGAAACACCATATATTTT. Translated: CASSHYRDSGNTIYF. The chain uses TRBV7-6 and TRBJ1-3; D might be TRBD1 (6 bases). Germline CDR1 reads SGHVS; CDR2 reads FNYEAQ. This CDR3 region has 15 residues. V lost 5 bases, J lost 0 bases, and 11 bases lay in between. The full variable domain, in which reference TRBV7-6 and TRBJ1-3 provide the parts outside the CDR3, is GAGVSQSPRYKVTKRGQDVALRCDPISGHVSLYWYRQALGQGPEFLTYFNYEAQQDKSGLPNDRFSAERPEGSISTLTIQRTEQRDSAMYRCASSHYRDSGNTIYFGEGSWLTVV.

The V gene is TRBV10-3, the J gene TRBJ2-5; maybe TRBD2 (5 bases). The CDR3 runs to 14 residues. Looked up from germline, CDR1 is ENHRY and CDR2 is SYGVKD. The germline V and J ends were trimmed by 1 base and 2 bases, with 8 bases remaining between them. The CDR3 DNA is TGTGCCATCAGTGAGTTGAGGGATCAAGAGACCCAGTACTTC. It specifies CAISELRDQETQYF.

This clonotype has just a few counts. The chain recombines TRBV6-5 with TRBJ2-5, with 8 bases identical to TRBD2. This CDR3 contains 16 residues. Germline V CDR1 and CDR2: MNHEY, SVGAGI. After removal of 2 bases from V and 6 bases from J, the junction contained 11 bases not matched to a gene. The CDR3 nucleotides are TGTGCCAGCAGTTACCCCGGGACTAGGGGGGTTCAGACCCAGTACTTC. Protein: CASSYPGTRGVQTQYF.